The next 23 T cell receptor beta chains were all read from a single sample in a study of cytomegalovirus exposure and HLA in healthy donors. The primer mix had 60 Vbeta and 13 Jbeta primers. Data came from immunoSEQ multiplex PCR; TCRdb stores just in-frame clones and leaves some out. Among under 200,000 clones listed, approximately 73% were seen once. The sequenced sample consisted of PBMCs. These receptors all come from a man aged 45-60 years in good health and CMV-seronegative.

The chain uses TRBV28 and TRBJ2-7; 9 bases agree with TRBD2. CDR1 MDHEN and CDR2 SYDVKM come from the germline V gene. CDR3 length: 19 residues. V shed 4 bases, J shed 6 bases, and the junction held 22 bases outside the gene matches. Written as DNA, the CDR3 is TGTGCCAGCAGTTCACAATCTAAACCTAGCGGGGTCAACCCCCTCGAGCAGTACTTC. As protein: CASSSQSKPSGVNPLEQYF.

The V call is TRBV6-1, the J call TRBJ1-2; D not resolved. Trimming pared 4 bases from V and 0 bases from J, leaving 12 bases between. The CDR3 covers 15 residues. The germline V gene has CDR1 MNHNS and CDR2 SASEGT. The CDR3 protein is CASSGWQRANYGYTF. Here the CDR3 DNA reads TGTGCCAGCAGTGGGTGGCAGCGGGCTAACTATGGCTACACCTTC.

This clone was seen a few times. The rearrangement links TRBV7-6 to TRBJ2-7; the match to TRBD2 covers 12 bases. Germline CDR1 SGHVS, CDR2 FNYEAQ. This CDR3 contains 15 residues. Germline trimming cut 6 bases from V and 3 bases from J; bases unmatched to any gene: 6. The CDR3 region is CASSPGLAGHYEQYF. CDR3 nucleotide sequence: TGTGCCAGCAGTCCGGGACTAGCGGGCCACTACGAGCAGTACTTC. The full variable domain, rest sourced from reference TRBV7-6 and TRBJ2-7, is GAGVSQSPRYKVTKRGQDVALRCDPISGHVSLYWYRQALGQGPEFLTYFNYEAQQDKSGLPNDRFSAERPEGSISTLTIQRTEQRDSAMYRCASSPGLAGHYEQYFGPGTRLTVT.

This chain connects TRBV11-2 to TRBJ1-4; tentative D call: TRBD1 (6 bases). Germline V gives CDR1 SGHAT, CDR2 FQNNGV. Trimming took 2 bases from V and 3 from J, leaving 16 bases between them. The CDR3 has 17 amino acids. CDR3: CASSLLRGAVANEKLFF. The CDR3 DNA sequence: TGTGCCAGCAGCTTATTACGGGGGGCGGTAGCTAATGAAAAACTGTTTTTT.

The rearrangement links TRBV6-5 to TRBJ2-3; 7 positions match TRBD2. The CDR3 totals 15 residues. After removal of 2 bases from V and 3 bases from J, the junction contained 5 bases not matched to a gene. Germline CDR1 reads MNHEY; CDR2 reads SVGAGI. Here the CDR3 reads CASSYGRVSTDTQYF. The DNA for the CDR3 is TGTGCCAGCAGTTACGGGAGGGTTTCAACAGATACGCAGTATTTT.

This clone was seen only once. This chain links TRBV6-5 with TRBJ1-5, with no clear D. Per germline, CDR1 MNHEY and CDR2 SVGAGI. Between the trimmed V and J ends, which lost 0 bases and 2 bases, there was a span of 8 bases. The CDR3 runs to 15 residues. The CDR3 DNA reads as TGTGCCAGCAGTTACTCACGCCAGGGCAATCAGCCCCAGCATTTT. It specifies CASSYSRQGNQPQHF.

As DNA, the CDR3 is TGTGCCAGCGGGGGGGGCGCGAGGGAGACCCAGTACTTC. It yields the protein CASGGGARETQYF. The genes are TRBV19 and TRBJ2-5; 8 bases agree with TRBD2. This CDR3 has 13 amino acids. Trimming removed 9 bases from V and 5 bases from J; junction bases left unmatched: 8. Germline V lookup: CDR1 LNHDA, CDR2 SQIVND (reference sequence).

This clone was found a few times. The CDR3, as DNA: TGCGCCAGCAGTACAGGGCCTGAGCAGTACTTC. This codes for CASSTGPEQYF. The rearrangement links TRBV10-1 to TRBJ2-7, with a possible D match to TRBD1 (6 bases). The CDR3 covers 11 residues. V lost 5 bases to trimming and J lost 7 bases, with 9 bases between them. From germline, CDR1 is WNHNN and CDR2 SYGVQD (reference sequence).

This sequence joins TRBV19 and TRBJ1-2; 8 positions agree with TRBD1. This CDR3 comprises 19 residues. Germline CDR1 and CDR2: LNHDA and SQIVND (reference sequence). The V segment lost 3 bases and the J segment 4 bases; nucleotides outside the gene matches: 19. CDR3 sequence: CASSIIRRQGARRGYGYTF. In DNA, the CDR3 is TGTGCCAGTAGTATCATTCGGAGGCAGGGGGCGCGTCGAGGCTATGGCTACACCTTC. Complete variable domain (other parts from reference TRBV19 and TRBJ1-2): DGGITQSPKYLFRKEGQNVTLSCEQNLNHDAMYWYRQDPGQGLRLIYYSQIVNDFQKGDIAEGYSVSREKKESFPLTVTSAQKNPTAFYLCASSIIRRQGARRGYGYTFGSGTRLTVV.

CDR3 nucleotide sequence: TGTGCCAGCAGTTACGTGGCAGGGGAGAATCAGCCCCAGCATTTT. Its translation: CASSYVAGENQPQHF. This chain joins TRBV6-6 and TRBJ1-5, with D perhaps matching TRBD1 (6 bases). Deletions cut 2 bases from V and 4 bases from J, with 12 bases between. This CDR3 is built from 15 residues. Germline-derived CDR1 and CDR2 are MNHNY and SVGAGI (reference sequence).

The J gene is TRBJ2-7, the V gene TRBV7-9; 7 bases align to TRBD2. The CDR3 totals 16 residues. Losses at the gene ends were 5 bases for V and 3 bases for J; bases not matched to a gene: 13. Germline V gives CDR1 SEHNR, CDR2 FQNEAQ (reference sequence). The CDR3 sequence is CASSPHGGGYLYEQYF. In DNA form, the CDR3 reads TGTGCCAGCAGCCCGCATGGGGGGGGTTACCTCTACGAGCAGTACTTC. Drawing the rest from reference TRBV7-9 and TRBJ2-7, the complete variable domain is DTGVSQNPRHKITKRGQNVTFRCDPISEHNRLYWYRQTLGQGPEFLTYFQNEAQLEKSRLLSDRFSAERPKGSFSTLEIQRTEQGDSAMYLCASSPHGGGYLYEQYFGPGTRLTVT.

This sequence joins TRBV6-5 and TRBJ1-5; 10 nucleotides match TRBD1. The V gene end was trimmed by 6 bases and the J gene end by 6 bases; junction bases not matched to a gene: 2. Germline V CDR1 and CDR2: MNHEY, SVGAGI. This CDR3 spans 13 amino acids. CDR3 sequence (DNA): TGTGCCAGCAGCAGGACAGGGGGTCAGCCCCAGCATTTT. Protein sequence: CASSRTGGQPQHF.

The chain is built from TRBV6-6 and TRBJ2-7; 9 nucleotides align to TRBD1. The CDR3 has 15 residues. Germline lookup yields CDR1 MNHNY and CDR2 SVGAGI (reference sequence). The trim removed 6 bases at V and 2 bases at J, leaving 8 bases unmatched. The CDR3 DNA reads TGTGCCAGCAGCCCTGACAGGGGGGGAACCTACGAGCAGTACTTC. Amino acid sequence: CASSPDRGGTYEQYF.

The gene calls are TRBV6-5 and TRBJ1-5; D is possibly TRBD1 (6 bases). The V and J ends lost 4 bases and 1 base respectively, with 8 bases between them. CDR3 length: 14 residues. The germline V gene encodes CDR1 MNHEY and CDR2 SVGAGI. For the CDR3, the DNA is TGTGCCAGCAGTTTTGGGGGCAGCAATCAGCCCCAGCATTTT. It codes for CASSFGGSNQPQHF.

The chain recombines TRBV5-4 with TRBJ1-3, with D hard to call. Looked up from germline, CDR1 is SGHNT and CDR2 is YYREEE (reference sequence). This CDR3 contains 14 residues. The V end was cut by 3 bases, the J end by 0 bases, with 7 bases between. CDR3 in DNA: TGTGCCAGCAGCTCCACGAGCTCTGGAAACACCATATATTTT. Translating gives CASSSTSSGNTIYF.

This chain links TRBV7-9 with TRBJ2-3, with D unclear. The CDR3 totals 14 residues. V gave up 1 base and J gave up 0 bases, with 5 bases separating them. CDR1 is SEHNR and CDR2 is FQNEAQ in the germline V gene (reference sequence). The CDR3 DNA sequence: TGTGCCAGCAGCTTAGGAGCTAGCACAGATACGCAGTATTTT. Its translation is CASSLGASTDTQYF.

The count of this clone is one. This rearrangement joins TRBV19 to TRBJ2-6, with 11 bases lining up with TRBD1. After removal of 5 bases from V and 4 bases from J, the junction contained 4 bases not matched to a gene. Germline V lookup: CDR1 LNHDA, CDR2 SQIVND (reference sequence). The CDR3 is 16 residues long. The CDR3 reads CASSWTGGAGANVLTF. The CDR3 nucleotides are TGTGCCAGTAGTTGGACAGGGGGCGCCGGGGCCAACGTCCTGACTTTC. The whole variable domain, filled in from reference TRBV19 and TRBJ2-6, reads DGGITQSPKYLFRKEGQNVTLSCEQNLNHDAMYWYRQDPGQGLRLIYYSQIVNDFQKGDIAEGYSVSREKKESFPLTVTSAQKNPTAFYLCASSWTGGAGANVLTFGAGSRLTVL.

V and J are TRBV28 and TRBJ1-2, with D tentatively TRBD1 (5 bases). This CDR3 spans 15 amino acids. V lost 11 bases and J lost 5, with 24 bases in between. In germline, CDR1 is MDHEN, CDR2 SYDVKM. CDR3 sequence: CAGGDIGARGYGYTF. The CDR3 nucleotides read TGTGCCGGGGGGGATATCGGGGCCCGGGGGTATGGCTACACCTTC.

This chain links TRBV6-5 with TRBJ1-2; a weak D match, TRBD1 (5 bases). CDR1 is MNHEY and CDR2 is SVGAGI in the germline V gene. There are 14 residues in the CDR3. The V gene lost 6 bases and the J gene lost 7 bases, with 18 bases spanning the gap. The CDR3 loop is CASRGYTREVGYTF. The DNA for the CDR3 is TGTGCCAGCAGGGGTTACACCAGGGAGGTTGGCTACACCTTC.

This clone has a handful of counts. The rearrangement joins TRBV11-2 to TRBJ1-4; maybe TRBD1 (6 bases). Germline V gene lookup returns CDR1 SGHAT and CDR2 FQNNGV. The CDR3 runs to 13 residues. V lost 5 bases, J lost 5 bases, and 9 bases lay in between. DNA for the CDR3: TGTGCCAGCAGCCCGGACAGAAATGAAAAACTGTTTTTT. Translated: CASSPDRNEKLFF.

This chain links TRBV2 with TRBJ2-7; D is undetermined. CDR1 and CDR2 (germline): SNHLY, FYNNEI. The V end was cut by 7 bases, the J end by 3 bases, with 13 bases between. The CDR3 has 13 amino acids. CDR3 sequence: CASNTQSFYEQYF. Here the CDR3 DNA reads TGTGCCAGCAATACACAGAGTTTCTACGAGCAGTACTTC.

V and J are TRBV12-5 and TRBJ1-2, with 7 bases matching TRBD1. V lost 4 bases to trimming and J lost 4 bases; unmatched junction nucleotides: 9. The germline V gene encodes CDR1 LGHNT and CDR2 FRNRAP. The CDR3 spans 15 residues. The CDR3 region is CASGSYRGGSYGYTF. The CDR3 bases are TGTGCTAGTGGTTCTTACAGGGGTGGGAGCTATGGCTACACCTTC. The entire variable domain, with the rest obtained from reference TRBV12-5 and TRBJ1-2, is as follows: DARVTQTPRHKVTEMGQEVTMRCQPILGHNTVFWYRQTMMQGLELLAYFRNRAPLDDSGMPKDRFSAEMPDATLATLKIQPSEPRDSAVYFCASGSYRGGSYGYTFGSGTRLTVV.

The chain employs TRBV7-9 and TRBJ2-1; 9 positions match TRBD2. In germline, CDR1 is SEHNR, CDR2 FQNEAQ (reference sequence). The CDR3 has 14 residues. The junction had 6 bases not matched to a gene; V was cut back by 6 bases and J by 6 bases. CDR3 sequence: CASSSGGPPNEQFF. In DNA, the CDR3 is TGTGCCAGCAGTAGCGGGGGCCCACCCAATGAGCAGTTCTTC.